This TCR beta chain was sequenced for a study of memory CD4+ T cells and cytomegalovirus serostatus. Regarding the study as a whole: 67 of 164 known CMV-associated TCRbeta sequences appeared in CD4+ memory.

The V and J ends lost 6 bases and 3 bases respectively, with 14 bases between them. The CDR3 consists of 14 residues. Germline assignment: CDR1 MNHNS and CDR2 SASEGT. Clones were sequenced by immunoSEQ multiplex PCR, and TCRdb holds only the in-frame ones, with some missing. The table has 45,000 to 65,000 clones, over 75% seen once; the top ten hold 0.55% to 0.7%. A note on this clone: What it recognizes is unknown.

Single viable CD3+CD4+CD8-CD45RO+ cells were sorted as the memory CD4+ T cells. Specimen: memory CD4+ T cells from blood. The sequence was collected from an adult in good health and CMV-seronegative. The rearrangement joins TRBV6-1 to TRBJ1-1; a possible D gene is TRBD1 (5 bases). The CDR3 sequence: CASRTAGDYTEAFF. CDR3 nucleotide sequence: TGTGCCAGCAGGACAGCTGGAGATTACACTGAAGCTTTCTTT.